The 21 T cell receptor beta chains presented below share a single source sample, sequenced in a study of cytotoxic CD8 clonotypes in ibrutinib-treated CLL. TCRdb keeps only in-frame clones here, not all; method: immunoSEQ multiplex PCR. This table has about 25,000 clones, around 85% appearing once. The material sequenced was PBMCs, taken after 24 months of ibrutinib treatment. These receptor sequences come from a human donor with chronic lymphocytic leukemia.

This clone is a singleton in its sample. The V gene is TRBV27, the J gene TRBJ2-2, with no clear D. V dropped 6 bases and J dropped 0 bases, with 5 bases sitting between them. Germline V gene sequence: CDR1 MNHEY, CDR2 SMNVEV (reference sequence). This CDR3 has 13 residues. The CDR3 here is CASRDTNTGELFF. CDR3 bases: TGTGCCAGCAGAGATACGAACACCGGGGAGCTGTTTTTT.

The chain links TRBV5-6 to TRBJ2-7, with D hard to call. Germline CDR1 SGHDT, CDR2 YYEEEE. Between the trimmed V and J ends, which lost 7 bases and 3 bases, there was a span of 14 bases. CDR3 length: 13 residues. The CDR3 sequence is CASERQARYEQYF. For the CDR3, the DNA is TGTGCCAGCGAGCGACAAGCTCGCTACGAGCAGTACTTC. The whole variable domain, filled in from reference TRBV5-6 and TRBJ2-7, reads DAGVTQSPTHLIKTRGQQVTLRCSPKSGHDTVSWYQQALGQGPQFIFQYYEEEERQRGNFPDRFSGHQFPNYSSELNVNALLLGDSALYLCASERQARYEQYFGPGTRLTVT.

With regard to this clone: The junction and the germline gene differ at one end; a read error may be behind it. The rearrangement links TRBV7-7 to TRBJ2-2, with D possibly TRBD1 on 6 matching bases. Germline V gene lookup returns CDR1 SSHAT and CDR2 FNYEAQ (reference sequence). CDR3 length equals 17 residues. CDR3 protein: CASSPTPTGSLTGELFF. In nucleotides, the CDR3 is TGTGCTAGCAGCCCGACCCCGACAGGCAGTTTAACCGGGGAGCTGTTTTTT.

V and J are TRBV6-6 and TRBJ1-6, with D tentatively TRBD1 (6 bases). The V gene's germline CDR1 is MNHNY and CDR2 SVGAGI (reference sequence). The ends were cut back, 4 bases at V and 8 bases at J, with 12 bases in the middle. The CDR3 is 14 amino acids. CDR3: CASSSSGQYSPLHF. The DNA of the CDR3 is TGTGCCAGCAGTTCCTCGGGACAATATTCACCCCTCCACTTT.

The chain carries TRBV7-9 and TRBJ2-1; 16 bases are shared with TRBD2. Germline V gene lookup returns CDR1 SEHNR and CDR2 FQNEAQ (reference sequence). The V segment lost 5 bases and the J segment 14 bases; nucleotides outside the gene matches: 12. The CDR3 has 16 residues. This CDR3 reads CASSPRGLAGGPLKFF. The CDR3 DNA follows: TGTGCCAGCAGCCCCCGGGGACTAGCGGGGGGGCCGTTAAAGTTCTTC.

V usage is TRBV5-8 and J usage is TRBJ2-2, with TRBD2 matching 7 bases. This CDR3 region has 14 residues. J gave up 3 bases and V 2 bases, and 1 base lay outside the gene matches. Germline V gene data show CDR1 as SGHTS and CDR2 as YDEGEE. CDR3 DNA: TGTGCCAGCAGCTTTGCGGGGGACACCGGGGAGCTGTTTTTT. Encoded protein: CASSFAGDTGELFF.

A few counts support this clone. This sequence joins TRBV15 and TRBJ1-6, with 8 bases identical to TRBD1. The CDR3 is 15 residues long. The germline V gene encodes CDR1 LNHNV and CDR2 YYDKDF (reference sequence). Trimming took 1 base from V and 7 from J; bases not matched to a gene: 3. CDR3 nucleotide sequence: TGTGCCACCAGCAGAGGGGGACAGGTAAATTCACCCCTCCACTTT. Translating it yields CATSRGGQVNSPLHF. Variable domain in full (rest from reference TRBV15 and TRBJ1-6): DAMVIQNPRYQVTQFGKPVTLSCSQTLNHNVMYWYQQKSSQAPKLLFHYYDKDFNNEADTPDNFQSRRPNTSFCFLDIRSPGLGDTAMYLCATSRGGQVNSPLHFGNGTRLTVT.

This chain joins TRBV11-2 and TRBJ1-5; possible D gene TRBD1, 6 bases. The ends were cut back, 1 base at V and 5 bases at J, with 12 bases in the middle. The CDR3 loop spans 15 amino acids. The germline gives CDR1 SGHAT, CDR2 FQNNGV. The DNA for the CDR3 is TGTGCCAGCAGCTTAGTACAGGGCCTAGATCAGCCCCAGCATTTT. Encoded protein: CASSLVQGLDQPQHF. Full variable domain (remainder filled in from reference TRBV11-2 and TRBJ1-5): EAGVAQSPRYKIIEKRQSVAFWCNPISGHATLYWYQQILGQGPKLLIQFQNNGVVDDSQLPKDRFSAERLKGVDSTLKIQPAKLEDSAVYLCASSLVQGLDQPQHFGDGTRLSIL.

The rearrangement joins TRBV14 to TRBJ2-7, with 9 positions matching TRBD2. The germline V gene encodes CDR1 SGHDN and CDR2 FVKESK. V was clipped by 0 bases and J by 5 bases; unmatched bases: 20. The CDR3 totals 20 residues. CDR3 coding DNA: TGTGCCAGCAGCCAAGACCCCTGGAGAAGCGGGGGGCCTCAATTTAACGAGCAGTACTTC. Protein sequence: CASSQDPWRSGGPQFNEQYF.

This chain uses TRBV28 with TRBJ2-1; the match to TRBD2 covers 9 bases. The germline CDR1 and CDR2 sequences are MDHEN and SYDVKM. The trim removed 5 bases at V and 4 bases at J, leaving 9 bases unmatched. CDR3 length equals 16 residues. In DNA, the CDR3 is TGTGCCAGCAGTATCTATCCGGGACTAGCTTACAATGAGCAGTTCTTC. This gives the protein CASSIYPGLAYNEQFF.

V and J are TRBV30 and TRBJ1-3; D not resolved. CDR1 GTSNPN and CDR2 SVGIG come from the germline V gene (reference sequence). There are 15 residues in the CDR3. V was trimmed by 2 bases and J by 0 bases, leaving 11 bases between them. The chain's CDR3 is CAWSPDGISGNTIYF. The DNA for the CDR3 is TGTGCCTGGAGTCCCGACGGTATCTCTGGAAACACCATATATTTT.

This clone was seen a single time. V is TRBV6-5 and J is TRBJ1-1; no clear D. Trimming took off 6 bases at V and 2 bases at J, with 13 bases between the two ends. Germline CDR1 and CDR2: MNHEY and SVGAGI. This CDR3 spans 14 amino acids. The CDR3 region has the DNA TGTGCCAGCAGATCCCCGGGGAGCAACACTGAAGCTTTCTTT. Protein: CASRSPGSNTEAFF.

This sequence joins TRBV6-5 and TRBJ1-1, with D possibly being TRBD1 (6 bases). The V end lost 6 bases, the J end lost 4 bases, and 18 bases lay between the germline ends. Germline V gene data show CDR1 as MNHEY and CDR2 as SVGAGI. This CDR3 spans 15 amino acids. CDR3 nucleotides: TGTGCCAGCAGGCGCACCTCAGGGGCTGGCACTGAAGCTTTCTTT. As protein: CASRRTSGAGTEAFF.

This rearrangement joins TRBV7-8 to TRBJ1-6, with 9 bases fitting TRBD1. CDR1 and CDR2 (germline): SGHVS, FQNEAQ. Germline trimming cut 8 bases from V and 5 bases from J; bases unmatched to any gene: 10. The CDR3 loop spans 16 amino acids. The CDR3 sequence is CASSRDRVSNNSPLHF. CDR3 sequence (DNA): TGTGCCAGCTCCCGGGACAGGGTTTCTAATAATTCACCCCTCCACTTT.

The genes are TRBV7-3 and TRBJ1-1; D may be TRBD1 (6 bases). CDR1 and CDR2 from the germline V gene are SGHTA and FQGTGA. The ends were cut back, 5 bases at V and 7 bases at J, with 17 bases in the middle. CDR3 length: 14 amino acids. The CDR3 loop is CASSVSQGRVEAFF. In DNA form, the CDR3 reads TGTGCCAGCAGCGTCTCCCAGGGGCGGGTTGAAGCTTTCTTT.

This rearrangement joins TRBV30 to TRBJ1-6; D not certain. Germline V lookup: CDR1 GTSNPN, CDR2 SVGIG (reference sequence). V lost 1 base and J lost 0, with 13 bases in between. CDR3 length: 17 amino acids. CDR3 protein: CAWSGPAGSSYNSPLHF. The DNA of the CDR3 is TGTGCCTGGAGTGGGCCAGCCGGGAGCTCCTATAATTCACCCCTCCACTTT.

The rearrangement links TRBV7-6 to TRBJ2-7; TRBD2 agrees at 11 bases. CDR3 length equals 15 residues. Germline assignment: CDR1 SGHVS and CDR2 FNYEAQ. The V and J ends lost 1 base and 3 bases, in that order; junction bases with no gene match: 2. CDR3 protein: CASSLGSGRVYEQYF. The CDR3 DNA is TGTGCCAGCAGCTTAGGTAGCGGGAGGGTCTACGAGCAGTACTTC.

The V call is TRBV11-2, the J call TRBJ2-1; 10 bases are a match to TRBD1. With V trimmed by 6 bases and J by 4 bases, 6 bases remained unmatched. The CDR3 sequence is 15 residues long. Germline V gene data show CDR1 as SGHAT and CDR2 as FQNNGV. The CDR3 is CASREGQGTYNEQFF. As DNA, the CDR3 is TGTGCCAGCAGAGAGGGACAGGGGACTTACAATGAGCAGTTCTTC.

The chain uses TRBV6-1 and TRBJ2-3; D is possibly TRBD1 (6 bases). This CDR3 has 14 residues. V lost 3 bases, J lost 0 bases, and 7 bases lay in between. CDR1 and CDR2 from the germline V gene are MNHNS and SASEGT. CDR3 DNA sequence: TGTGCCAGCAGTGAGGGGGCTAGCACAGATACGCAGTATTTT. It codes for CASSEGASTDTQYF.

The chain is built from TRBV14 and TRBJ1-2; D perhaps matches TRBD1 (5 bases). The length of the CDR3 is 16 residues. The germline V gene has CDR1 SGHDN and CDR2 FVKESK. The ends were cut back, 1 base at V and 3 bases at J, with 15 bases in the middle. The CDR3 nucleotides are TGTGCCAGCAGCCAAGTACAGGTAGCGTCCGACTATGGCTACACCTTC. Amino acids: CASSQVQVASDYGYTF. Variable domain in full (rest from reference TRBV14 and TRBJ1-2): EAGVTQFPSHSVIEKGQTVTLRCDPISGHDNLYWYRRVMGKEIKFLLHFVKESKQDESGMPNNRFLAERTGGTYSTLKVQPAELEDSGVYFCASSQVQVASDYGYTFGSGTRLTVV.

The chain links TRBV7-2 to TRBJ1-4; TRBD1 matches 10 bases. The CDR3 has 14 residues. J gave up 7 bases and V 3 bases, and 2 bases lay outside the gene matches. CDR1 is SGHTA, CDR2 FQGNSA, per germline. The CDR3 DNA is TGTGCCAGCAGCTTGGACAGGGGGAGTGAAAAACTGTTTTTT. This codes for CASSLDRGSEKLFF.